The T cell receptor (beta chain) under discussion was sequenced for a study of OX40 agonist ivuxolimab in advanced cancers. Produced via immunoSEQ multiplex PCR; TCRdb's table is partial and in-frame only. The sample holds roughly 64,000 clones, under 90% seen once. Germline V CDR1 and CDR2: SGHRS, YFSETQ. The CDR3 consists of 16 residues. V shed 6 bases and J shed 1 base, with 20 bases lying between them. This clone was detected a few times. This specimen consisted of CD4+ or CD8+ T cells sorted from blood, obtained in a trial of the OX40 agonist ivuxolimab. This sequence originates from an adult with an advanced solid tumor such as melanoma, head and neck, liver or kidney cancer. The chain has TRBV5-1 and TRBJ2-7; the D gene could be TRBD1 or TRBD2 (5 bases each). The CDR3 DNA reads TGCGCCAGCACCAAAGTTGGGGACGGCGGTTCCTACGAGCAGTACTTC. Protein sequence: CASTKVGDGGSYEQYF.